These T cell receptor beta chains were read from a single sample in a study of blood T cell repertoires in COVID-19. Produced via immunoSEQ multiplex PCR; TCRdb's table is partial and in-frame only. The sample records 340,000 or so clones, 87% being singletons. Input material: peripheral blood. These receptors were obtained from a man aged 50 to 59 with active or convalescent COVID-19. CDR3s include the opening cysteine and the closing phenylalanine or tryptophan. D genes are given only for firm matches. The size entry is marked missing in some rows and otherwise reads once, few, many or a size class.

V gene,D gene,clone size,J gene,CDR3 protein,CDR3 DNA
TRBV25-1,.,.,TRBJ2-2,CASSISGTNTGELFF,TGTGCCAGCAGTATTAGCGGTACGAACACCGGGGAGCTGTTTTTT
TRBV5-6,.,.,TRBJ1-1,CASTLGQGITEAFF,TGTGCCAGCACCCTGGGCCAGGGGATCACTGAAGCTTTCTTT
TRBV5-6,TRBD2,.,TRBJ2-7,CASSIRTSGAYEQYF,TGTGCCAGCAGCATTCGGACTAGCGGGGCCTACGAGCAGTACTTC
TRBV9,TRBD1,once,TRBJ2-7,CASSPGTGGRYEQYF,TGTGCCAGCAGCCCAGGGACAGGGGGCAGGTACGAGCAGTACTTC
TRBV6-1,TRBD1,.,TRBJ1-2,CASSRTGQGIYTF,TGTGCCAGCAGTCGGACGGGACAGGGGATTTACACCTTC
TRBV7-3,TRBD1,.,TRBJ2-2,CASSFMTGGQLPETGELFF,TGTGCCAGCAGCTTTATGACAGGGGGCCAGTTGCCGGAAACCGGGGAGCTGTTTTTT
TRBV6-5,.,once,TRBJ1-6,CATWSAGPGSPLHF,TGTGCCACCTGGTCCGCAGGCCCAGGGTCACCCCTCCACTTT
TRBV2,.,.,TRBJ1-4,CASSELGHSNEKLFF,TGTGCCAGCAGTGAACTTGGACACTCTAATGAAAAACTGTTTTTT
TRBV4-3,TRBD2,.,TRBJ2-2,CASSPWGLAGVGGTGELFF,TGCGCCAGCAGCCCCTGGGGACTAGCGGGGGTGGGAGGCACCGGGGAGCTGTTTTTT
TRBV28,.,few,TRBJ2-7,CASSLAGTVSYEQYF,TGTGCCAGCAGTTTAGCCGGGACTGTTTCCTACGAGCAGTACTTC
TRBV2,.,.,TRBJ1-2,CASLEGAEYRDGYTF,TGTGCCAGCCTAGAAGGTGCGGAGTATCGGGATGGCTACACCTTC
TRBV19,TRBD1,.,TRBJ1-1,CASRTGDEAFF,TGTGCCAGTAGGACAGGGGATGAAGCTTTCTTT
TRBV21-1,.,.,TRBJ2-7,CASSKEGVDSHEQYF,TGTGCCAGCAGCAAAGAGGGGGTGGACTCCCACGAGCAGTACTTC